This T cell receptor (beta chain) emerged from a study of T cells in localized non-small cell lung cancer. Trimming at V came to 5 bases and at J to 7 bases, leaving 7 bases not matched to a gene. This CDR3 is 13 amino acids long. Germline loops: CDR1 SGHTA, CDR2 FQGTGA. Only in-frame clones appear in the TCRdb table, and some are missing; sequencing was by immunoSEQ multiplex PCR. The sample gives roughly 19,000 clones, around 83% of which show up once; 3.5% to 5.5% is in the top ten. This TCR was recovered from a man aged 40-75 years with stage I lung adenocarcinoma. The source was peripheral blood, collected before any cancer treatment. V and J are TRBV7-3 and TRBJ2-7; TRBD1 agrees at 8 bases. As DNA, the CDR3 is TGTGCCAGCAGCGCGAGTCAGGGGGCAGAGCAGTACTTC. The encoded protein is CASSASQGAEQYF.